The clone carrying this TCR beta chain was seen a handful of times. The source of the sample is a study of patients and donors after allogeneic stem cell transplantation. The germline CDR1 and CDR2 sequences are SGHRS and YFSETQ. The CDR3 loop spans 16 amino acids. J gave up 6 bases and V 0 bases, and 10 bases lay outside the gene matches. From the RT-PCR reads, TCRdb called clonotypes with MiXCR, one entry per CDR3 protein. Of more than 150,000 distinct CDR3 sequences in the sample, more than 35% were seen once. The chain couples TRBV5-1 to TRBJ1-1; 8 bases match TRBD1. Material: blood, either unsorted or a sorted T cell fraction (not recorded which). This sequence originates from a human donor who was either an allogeneic HSCT recipient or a stem cell or donor lymphocyte infusion donor (not recorded which). It is not recorded whose cells these are; they may come from a transplant donor. The CDR3 region is CASSLGSRQGSAEAFF. CDR3 DNA sequence: TGCGCCAGCAGCTTGGGATCTCGACAGGGGAGCGCTGAAGCTTTCTTT. Combining the CDR3 with reference TRBV5-1 and TRBJ1-1 gives the whole variable domain KAGVTQTPRYLIKTRGQQVTLSCSPISGHRSVSWYQQTPGQGLQFLFEYFSETQRNKGNFPGRFSGRQFSNSRSEMNVSTLELGDSALYLCASSLGSRQGSAEAFFGQGTRLTVV.